These 21 T cell receptor beta chains share one sample of origin, sequenced in a study of shared clonotypes between healthy human individuals. The data were produced by immunoSEQ multiplex PCR, yet TCRdb's version contains in-frame clones alone and is incomplete. The repertoire consists of a few million clones, with roughly 93% occurring once and the leading ten covering more than 1.5%. Naive-designated CD8 cells lacked CD45RO, were positively enriched for CCR7, and omitted terminally differentiated effector memory CD45RA+ cells. The specimen sequenced was naive CD8+ T cells from PBMCs. The receptors were gathered from a man aged 18 to 29 in good health. Some clones in this sample may be carry-over from other donors' samples.

V gene TRBV5-8 combines with J gene TRBJ1-2; TRBD1 matches 11 bases. V lost 1 base and J lost 5; bases outside the gene matches: 7. CDR1 is SGHTS, CDR2 YDEGEE, per germline. The CDR3 is 16 residues long. CDR3 DNA: TGTGCCAGCAGCTTGCGGGACAGGGGGGGAATGTATGGCTACACCTTC. This translates into CASSLRDRGGMYGYTF.

CDR3 nucleotides: TGTGCCAGCAGATCCGGGACAGCCGCTTATAGCAATCAGCCCCAGCATTTT. This translates into CASRSGTAAYSNQPQHF. The V and J genes are TRBV27 and TRBJ1-5, with 7 bases lining up with TRBD1. The CDR3 extends over 17 amino acids. V dropped 6 bases and J dropped 0; count of bases not matched to a gene: 11. Germline CDR1 MNHEY, CDR2 SMNVEV (reference sequence).

The chain joins TRBV19 to TRBJ1-1; TRBD1 matches 8 bases. The CDR3 has 15 amino acids. Germline V lookup: CDR1 LNHDA, CDR2 SQIVND (reference sequence). With 5 bases clipped from V and 2 bases from J, the junction kept 7 bases outside the gene matches. The CDR3 nucleotides are TGTGCCAGTAGTTTAAGACAGGGGTCCAACACTGAAGCTTTCTTT. Amino acids: CASSLRQGSNTEAFF.

This chain joins TRBV9 and TRBJ2-5, with TRBD1 matching 8 bases. The germline gives CDR1 SGDLS, CDR2 YYNGEE. The V segment lost 3 bases and the J segment 4 bases; nucleotides outside the gene matches: 8. This CDR3 comprises 15 residues. CDR3: CASSERTGISETQYF. CDR3 DNA: TGTGCCAGCAGCGAGAGGACAGGGATCTCAGAGACCCAGTACTTC. Variable domain in full (rest from reference TRBV9 and TRBJ2-5): DSGVTQTPKHLITATGQRVTLRCSPRSGDLSVYWYQQSLDQGLQFLIQYYNGEERAKGNILERFSAQQFPDLHSELNLSSLELGDSALYFCASSERTGISETQYFGPGTRLLVL.

To note about this clone: At one end, the junction sequence differs from germline, possibly due to a read error. The chain has TRBV15 and TRBJ2-4; the D call may be TRBD1 or TRBD2 (6 bases each). Germline-derived CDR1 and CDR2 are LNHNV and YYDKDF (reference sequence). This CDR3 comprises 13 residues. The CDR3 DNA follows: TGTGCCACCAGCAGTGGTACGGGAGATAGGGGGGACTTC. It translates to CATSSGTGDRGDF.

This clone was seen once. The V and J genes are TRBV5-1 and TRBJ2-1, with 7 positions matching TRBD2. The CDR3 runs 20 residues. V trimming: 7 bases; J trimming: 0 bases; junction bases outside the gene matches: 22. Germline assignment: CDR1 SGHRS and CDR2 YFSETQ. The DNA for the CDR3 is TGCGCCAGCGGTTGGGTGAGCGGGGCCCCTATTACTCACTCCTACAATGAGCAGTTCTTC. It is translated as CASGWVSGAPITHSYNEQFF.

The chain uses TRBV18 and TRBJ2-1; 8 bases are shared with TRBD2. Germline V CDR1 and CDR2: KGHSH, LQKENI. The CDR3 is made up of 15 amino acids. V gave up 6 bases and J gave up 4 bases; unmatched junction bases: 8. DNA of the CDR3: TGTGCCAGCTCTCCCACTAGCGGAGATTACAATGAGCAGTTCTTC. Translated, it gives CASSPTSGDYNEQFF.

In DNA form, the CDR3 reads TGTGCCACCCGGGAGGCCGCCTTTGGCACAGATACGCAGTATTTT. This sequence encodes CATREAAFGTDTQYF. This chain connects TRBV15 to TRBJ2-3, with 7 bases lining up with TRBD2. The CDR3 runs to 15 residues. Germline assignment: CDR1 LNHNV and CDR2 YYDKDF (reference sequence). Germline trimming cut 8 bases from V and 1 base from J; bases unmatched to any gene: 9.

The chain employs TRBV6-6 and TRBJ2-3; 13 bases match TRBD2. This CDR3 has 15 amino acids. Germline assignment: CDR1 MNHNY and CDR2 SVGAGI (reference sequence). Losses at the gene ends were 5 bases for V and 4 bases for J; bases not matched to a gene: 3. The CDR3 sequence is CASSRLAGGADTQYF. In nucleotides, the CDR3 is TGTGCCAGCAGTCGACTAGCGGGAGGTGCAGATACGCAGTATTTT.

The chain has TRBV10-3 and TRBJ2-3; no clear D. Looked up from germline, CDR1 is ENHRY and CDR2 is SYGVKD. The CDR3 consists of 16 residues. Trimming took off 3 bases at V and 0 bases at J, with 13 bases between the two ends. The CDR3 loop is CAISDGNLRSTDTQYF. CDR3 DNA sequence: TGTGCCATCAGTGATGGTAACCTCCGTAGCACAGATACGCAGTATTTT.

This chain joins TRBV27 and TRBJ2-1, with 10 bases matching TRBD1. Germline V CDR1 and CDR2: MNHEY, SMNVEV (reference sequence). CDR3 length: 13 amino acids. V shed 5 bases, J shed 8 bases, and the junction held 3 bases outside the gene matches. CDR3 nucleotide sequence: TGTGCCAGCAGTCTGGGACAGGGGTATGAGCAGTTCTTC. Translation gives CASSLGQGYEQFF.

Comments on this clone: This sample includes further DNA sequences coding for the same CDR3. The chain carries TRBV27 and TRBJ1-5; D possibly corresponds to TRBD1 (5 bases). CDR3 length equals 14 residues. CDR1 MNHEY and CDR2 SMNVEV come from the germline V gene (reference sequence). Trimming left V 2 bases short and J 2 bases short, with 7 bases between. As DNA, the CDR3 is TGTGCCAGCAGTTTAGGGACCGGCAATCAGCCCCAGCATTTT. Amino acid sequence: CASSLGTGNQPQHF.

The J gene is TRBJ1-5, the V gene TRBV4-1, with a possible D match to TRBD1 (6 bases). CDR3 size: 14 residues. Trimming stripped 8 bases from V and 4 bases from J, with 15 bases between. CDR1 is MGHRA, CDR2 YSYEKL, per germline. The CDR3 loop reads CASAGVGGNQPQHF. The DNA for the CDR3 is TGCGCCAGCGCAGGGGTCGGGGGGAATCAGCCCCAGCATTTT.

Regarding this clone: Within the sample, other DNA sequences also encode this same CDR3. The genes are TRBV28 and TRBJ1-3; tentative D call: TRBD1 (5 bases). This CDR3 is built from 15 residues. Trimming pared 1 base from V and 2 bases from J, leaving 9 bases between. Germline CDR1 reads MDHEN; CDR2 reads SYDVKM. CDR3 loop: CASSLFGRAGNTIYF. The CDR3 nucleotides are TGTGCCAGCAGTTTATTCGGCAGGGCTGGAAACACCATATATTTT.

The CDR3 loop reads CASRPGKGSEQYF. CDR3 bases: TGTGCCAGCCGGCCAGGGAAGGGCTCCGAGCAGTACTTC. V and J are TRBV6-6 and TRBJ2-7, with D perhaps TRBD1 (5 bases). The V gene's germline CDR1 is MNHNY and CDR2 SVGAGI (reference sequence). The CDR3 contains 13 residues. Trimming cost V 8 bases and J 6 bases, with 17 bases left between them.

V and J are TRBV19 and TRBJ1-5, with D possibly being TRBD1 (6 bases). The CDR3 is 16 residues long. V was trimmed by 5 bases and J by 7 bases, leaving 21 bases between them. Germline CDR1 reads LNHDA; CDR2 reads SQIVND (reference sequence). The CDR3 DNA sequence: TGTGCCAGTAGTCTCCTTCCCCGACAGGATAACCAGCCCCAGCATTTT. Amino acids: CASSLLPRQDNQPQHF. Together with reference TRBV19 and TRBJ1-5, the CDR3 gives the full variable domain: DGGITQSPKYLFRKEGQNVTLSCEQNLNHDAMYWYRQDPGQGLRLIYYSQIVNDFQKGDIAEGYSVSREKKESFPLTVTSAQKNPTAFYLCASSLLPRQDNQPQHFGDGTRLSIL.

This chain links TRBV7-9 with TRBJ2-3, with TRBD2 matching over 7 bases. The CDR3 has 17 amino acids. The germline V gene has CDR1 SEHNR and CDR2 FQNEAQ (reference sequence). The V segment lost 2 bases and the J segment 3 bases; nucleotides outside the gene matches: 11. The CDR3 bases are TGTGCCAGCAGCTTATTCGGTGGGAGGGCCCGGACAGATACGCAGTATTTT. This translates into CASSLFGGRARTDTQYF.

On this clone: Other DNA variants within this sample encode the same CDR3. J is TRBJ1-5 and V is TRBV27; possible D gene TRBD1, 6 bases. CDR1 and CDR2 from the germline V gene are MNHEY and SMNVEV (reference sequence). The V end lost 1 base, the J end lost 7 bases, and 11 bases lay between the germline ends. CDR3 length: 14 residues. CDR3 DNA sequence: TGTGCCAGCAGTTTATTACAGGGAGGACAGCCCCAGCATTTT. Translation: CASSLLQGGQPQHF.

The chain employs TRBV4-1 and TRBJ2-7; 7 nucleotides match TRBD1. Germline CDR1 MGHRA, CDR2 YSYEKL. J gave up 2 bases and V 6 bases, and 10 bases lay outside the gene matches. The CDR3 covers 15 residues. The chain's CDR3 is CASSDRDSRTYEQYF. For the CDR3, the DNA is TGCGCCAGCAGTGACCGGGACAGCAGAACCTACGAGCAGTACTTC.

The chain carries TRBV7-9 and TRBJ1-1; 7 bases fit TRBD1. Germline V CDR1 and CDR2: SEHNR, FQNEAQ (reference sequence). Germline trimming cut 2 bases from V and 0 bases from J; bases unmatched to any gene: 3. The CDR3 has 15 amino acids. This CDR3 reads CASSLIGTVNTEAFF. Here the CDR3 DNA reads TGTGCCAGCAGCTTAATAGGGACAGTGAACACTGAAGCTTTCTTT.

The chain uses TRBV6-5 and TRBJ2-1; 8 bases agree with TRBD2. This CDR3 has 12 amino acids. V lost 10 bases, J lost 8 bases, and 7 bases stayed unmatched. Germline CDR1 and CDR2: MNHEY and SVGAGI. In DNA, the CDR3 is TGTGCCACCCAGCGGGAGAAGGATGAGCAGTTCTTC. This sequence encodes CATQREKDEQFF.